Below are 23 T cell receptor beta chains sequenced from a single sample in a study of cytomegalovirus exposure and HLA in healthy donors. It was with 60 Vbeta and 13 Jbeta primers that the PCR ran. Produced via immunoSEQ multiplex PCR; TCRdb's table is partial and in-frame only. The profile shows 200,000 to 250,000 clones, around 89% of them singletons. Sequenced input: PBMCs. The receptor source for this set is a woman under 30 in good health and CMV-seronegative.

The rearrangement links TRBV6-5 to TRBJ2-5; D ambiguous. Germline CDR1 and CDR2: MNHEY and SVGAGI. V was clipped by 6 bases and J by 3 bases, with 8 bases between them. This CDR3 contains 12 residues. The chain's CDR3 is CASSPVEETQYF. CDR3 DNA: TGTGCCAGCAGCCCCGTCGAAGAGACCCAGTACTTC.

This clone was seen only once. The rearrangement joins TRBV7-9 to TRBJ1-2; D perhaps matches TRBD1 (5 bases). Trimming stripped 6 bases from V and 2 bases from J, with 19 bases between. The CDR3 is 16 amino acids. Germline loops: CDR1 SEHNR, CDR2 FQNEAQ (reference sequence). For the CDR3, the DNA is TGTGCCAGCAGACAACCGGGACTCGATGGGAACTATGGCTACACCTTC. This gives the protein CASRQPGLDGNYGYTF.

CDR3 amino acids: CSVRAGGNTGELFF. The CDR3 DNA is TGCAGCGTCCGAGCGGGAGGGAACACCGGGGAGCTGTTTTTT. The chain couples TRBV29-1 to TRBJ2-2, with 9 bases lining up with TRBD2. With 6 bases clipped from V and 1 base from J, the junction kept 3 bases outside the gene matches. Germline V gene data show CDR1 as SQVTM and CDR2 as ANQGSEA. This CDR3 has 14 residues.

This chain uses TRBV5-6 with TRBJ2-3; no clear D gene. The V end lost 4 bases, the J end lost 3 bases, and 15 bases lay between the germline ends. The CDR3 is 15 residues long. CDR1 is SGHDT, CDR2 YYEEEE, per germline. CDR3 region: CASSQTPRGTDTQYF. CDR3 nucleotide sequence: TGTGCCAGCAGCCAGACCCCACGCGGAACAGATACGCAGTATTTT.

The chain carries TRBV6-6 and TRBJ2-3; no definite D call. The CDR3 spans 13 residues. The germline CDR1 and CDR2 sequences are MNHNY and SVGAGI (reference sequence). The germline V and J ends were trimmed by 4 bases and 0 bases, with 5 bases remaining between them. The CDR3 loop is CASSFPSTDTQYF. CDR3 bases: TGTGCCAGCAGTTTCCCTAGCACAGATACGCAGTATTTT.

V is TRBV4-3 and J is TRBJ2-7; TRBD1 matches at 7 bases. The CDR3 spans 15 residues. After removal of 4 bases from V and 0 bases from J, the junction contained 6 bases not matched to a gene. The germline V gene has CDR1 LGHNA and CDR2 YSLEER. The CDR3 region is CASSPRAGGSYEQYF. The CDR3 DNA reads TGCGCCAGCAGCCCTCGGGCAGGGGGCTCCTACGAGCAGTACTTC.

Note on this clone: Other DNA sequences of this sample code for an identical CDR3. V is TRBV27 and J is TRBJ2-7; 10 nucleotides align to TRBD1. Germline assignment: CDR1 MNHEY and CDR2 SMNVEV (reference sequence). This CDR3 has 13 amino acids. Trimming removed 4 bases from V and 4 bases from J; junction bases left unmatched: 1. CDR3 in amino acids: CASSSGQGYEQYF. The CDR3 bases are TGTGCCAGCAGTTCGGGACAGGGGTACGAGCAGTACTTC.

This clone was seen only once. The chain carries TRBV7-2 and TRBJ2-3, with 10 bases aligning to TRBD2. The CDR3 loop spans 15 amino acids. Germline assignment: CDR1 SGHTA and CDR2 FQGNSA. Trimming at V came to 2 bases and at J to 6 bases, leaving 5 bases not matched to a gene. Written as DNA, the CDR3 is TGTGCCAGCAGCTTATTTAGCGGGGGGTTGGATACGCAGTATTTT. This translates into CASSLFSGGLDTQYF.

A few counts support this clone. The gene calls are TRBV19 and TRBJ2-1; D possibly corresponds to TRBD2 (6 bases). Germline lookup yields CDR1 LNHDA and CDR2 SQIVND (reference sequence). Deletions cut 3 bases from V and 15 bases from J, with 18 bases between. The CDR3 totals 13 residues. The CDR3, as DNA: TGTGCCAGTAGTATTCCCGGGACTCGGGTTCCGTTCTTC. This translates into CASSIPGTRVPFF.

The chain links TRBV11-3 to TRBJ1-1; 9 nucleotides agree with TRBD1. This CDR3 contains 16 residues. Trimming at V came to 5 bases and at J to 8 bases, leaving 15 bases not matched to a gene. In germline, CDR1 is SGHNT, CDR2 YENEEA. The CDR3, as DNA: TGTGCCAGCAGCAGATCCGACCTATTGGACAGGGGAGAAGCTTTCTTT. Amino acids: CASSRSDLLDRGEAFF.

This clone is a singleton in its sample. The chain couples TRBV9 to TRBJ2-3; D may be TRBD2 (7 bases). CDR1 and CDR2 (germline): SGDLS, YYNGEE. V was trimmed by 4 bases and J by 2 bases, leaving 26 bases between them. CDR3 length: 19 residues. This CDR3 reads CASSSEGGGTGTITDTQYF. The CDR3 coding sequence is TGTGCCAGCAGCTCAGAGGGGGGGGGTACCGGGACAATCACAGATACGCAGTATTTT. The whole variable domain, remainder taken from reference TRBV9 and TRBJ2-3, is DSGVTQTPKHLITATGQRVTLRCSPRSGDLSVYWYQQSLDQGLQFLIQYYNGEERAKGNILERFSAQQFPDLHSELNLSSLELGDSALYFCASSSEGGGTGTITDTQYFGPGTRLTVL.

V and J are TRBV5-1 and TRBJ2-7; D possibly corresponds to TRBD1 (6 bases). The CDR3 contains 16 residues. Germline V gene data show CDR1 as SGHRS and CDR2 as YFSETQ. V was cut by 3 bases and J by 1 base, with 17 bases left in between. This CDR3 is CASSSEPTGLSYEQYF. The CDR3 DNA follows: TGCGCCAGCAGCTCGGAGCCGACAGGCTTATCCTACGAGCAGTACTTC.

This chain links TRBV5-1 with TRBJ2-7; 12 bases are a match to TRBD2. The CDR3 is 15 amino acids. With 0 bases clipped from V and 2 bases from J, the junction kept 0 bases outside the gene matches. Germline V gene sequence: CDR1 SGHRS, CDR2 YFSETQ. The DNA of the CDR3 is TGCGCCAGCAGCTTGGGACTAGCGGGGGCCTACGAGCAGTACTTC. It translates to CASSLGLAGAYEQYF. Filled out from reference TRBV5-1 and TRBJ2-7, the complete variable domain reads KAGVTQTPRYLIKTRGQQVTLSCSPISGHRSVSWYQQTPGQGLQFLFEYFSETQRNKGNFPGRFSGRQFSNSRSEMNVSTLELGDSALYLCASSLGLAGAYEQYFGPGTRLTVT.

In nucleotides, the CDR3 is TGTGCCAGCACCCCAGACCCTCGCGGGTCCTACAATGAGCAGTTCTTC. It specifies CASTPDPRGSYNEQFF. J is TRBJ2-1 and V is TRBV9; maybe TRBD2 (5 bases). Looked up from germline, CDR1 is SGDLS and CDR2 is YYNGEE. This CDR3 contains 16 residues. The ends were cut back, 6 bases at V and 1 base at J, with 17 bases in the middle.

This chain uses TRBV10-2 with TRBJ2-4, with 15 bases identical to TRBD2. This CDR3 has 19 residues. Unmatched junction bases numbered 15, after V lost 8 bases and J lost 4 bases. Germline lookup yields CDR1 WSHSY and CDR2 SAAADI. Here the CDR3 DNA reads TGCGCCAGCCGCAGTGGGACTAGCGGGGGGATGGGAAAAAAAAACATTCAGTACTTC. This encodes CASRSGTSGGMGKKNIQYF.

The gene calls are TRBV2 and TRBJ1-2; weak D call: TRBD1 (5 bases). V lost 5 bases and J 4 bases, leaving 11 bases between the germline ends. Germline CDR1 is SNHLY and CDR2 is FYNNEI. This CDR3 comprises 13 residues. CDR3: CASSQTDGYGYTF. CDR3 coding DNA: TGTGCCAGCAGTCAGACAGACGGCTATGGCTACACCTTC.

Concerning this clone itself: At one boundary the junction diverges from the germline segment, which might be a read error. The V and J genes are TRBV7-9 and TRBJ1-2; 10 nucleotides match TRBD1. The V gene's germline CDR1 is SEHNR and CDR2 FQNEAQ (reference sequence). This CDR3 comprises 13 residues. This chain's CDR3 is CLGDRGVVGGYTF. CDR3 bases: TGCCTTGGGGACAGGGGCGTTGTCGGTGGCTACACCTTC.

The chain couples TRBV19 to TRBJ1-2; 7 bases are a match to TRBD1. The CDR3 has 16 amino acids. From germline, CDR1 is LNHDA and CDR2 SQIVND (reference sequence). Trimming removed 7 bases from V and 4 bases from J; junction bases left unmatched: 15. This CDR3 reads CASNPAGGSAAYGYTF. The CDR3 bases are TGTGCCAGTAACCCCGCAGGGGGGTCAGCCGCCTATGGCTACACCTTC.

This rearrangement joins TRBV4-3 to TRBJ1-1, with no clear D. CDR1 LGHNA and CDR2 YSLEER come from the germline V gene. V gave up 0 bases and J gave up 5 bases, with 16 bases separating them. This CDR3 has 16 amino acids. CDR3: CASSQDPGVSWTEAFF. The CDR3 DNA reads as TGCGCCAGCAGCCAAGATCCCGGGGTGAGTTGGACTGAAGCTTTCTTT.

The chain's CDR3 is CAWSLLAGGPKAEQYF. The CDR3 bases are TGTGCCTGGAGTTTGCTAGCGGGAGGCCCAAAGGCCGAGCAGTACTTC. The chain uses TRBV30 and TRBJ2-7, with 11 bases aligning to TRBD2. This CDR3 has 16 amino acids. With V trimmed by 2 bases and J by 6 bases, 12 bases remained unmatched. Germline CDR1 GTSNPN, CDR2 SVGIG (reference sequence).

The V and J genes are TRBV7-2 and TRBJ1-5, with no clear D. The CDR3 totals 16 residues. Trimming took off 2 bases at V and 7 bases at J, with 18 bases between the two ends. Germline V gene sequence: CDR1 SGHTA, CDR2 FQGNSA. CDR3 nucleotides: TGTGCCAGCAGCTTAATGTTTGACGAGTCGGGACAGCCCCAGCATTTT. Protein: CASSLMFDESGQPQHF. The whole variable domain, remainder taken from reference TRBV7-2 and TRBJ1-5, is GAGVSQSPSNKVTEKGKDVELRCDPISGHTALYWYRQSLGQGLEFLIYFQGNSAPDKSGLPSDRFSAERTGGSVSTLTIQRTQQEDSAVYLCASSLMFDESGQPQHFGDGTRLSIL.

The CDR3 loop reads CASSLYGTSSSEQFF. CDR3 bases: TGTGCCAGCAGCTTATACGGGACTTCCTCTAGTGAGCAGTTCTTC. The chain combines TRBV7-3 with TRBJ2-1, with D perhaps matching TRBD2 (6 bases). The CDR3 is 15 residues long. V was clipped by 2 bases and J by 9 bases, with 17 bases between them. Per the germline V gene, CDR1 is SGHTA and CDR2 is FQGTGA.

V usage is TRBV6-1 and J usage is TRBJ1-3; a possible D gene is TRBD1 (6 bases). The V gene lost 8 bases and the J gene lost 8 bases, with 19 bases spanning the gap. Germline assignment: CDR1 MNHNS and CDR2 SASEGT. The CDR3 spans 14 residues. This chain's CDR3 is CASPGREGGDTIYF. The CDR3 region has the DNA TGTGCCAGCCCCGGGAGGGAGGGGGGTGACACCATATATTTT.